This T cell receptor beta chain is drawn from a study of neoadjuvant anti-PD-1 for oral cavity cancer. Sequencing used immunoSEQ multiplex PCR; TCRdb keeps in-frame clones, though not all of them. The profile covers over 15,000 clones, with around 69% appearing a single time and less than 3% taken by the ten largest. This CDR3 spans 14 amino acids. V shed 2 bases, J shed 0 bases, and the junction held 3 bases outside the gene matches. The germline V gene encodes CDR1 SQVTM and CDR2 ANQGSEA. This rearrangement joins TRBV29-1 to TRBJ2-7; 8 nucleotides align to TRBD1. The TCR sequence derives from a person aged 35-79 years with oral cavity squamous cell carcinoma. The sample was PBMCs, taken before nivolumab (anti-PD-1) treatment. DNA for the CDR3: TGCAGCGTTGAACGGACAGGGAGCTCCTACGAGCAGTACTTC. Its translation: CSVERTGSSYEQYF.